The clone carrying this T cell receptor (beta chain) was found a few times. Its specificity is unknown. CDR1 is LNHNV and CDR2 is YYDKDF in the germline V gene (reference sequence). The CDR3 loop spans 18 amino acids. J was trimmed by 6 bases and V by 0 bases; bases with no gene match: 17. Using unique molecular identifiers, the investigators prepared the TCRbeta library. MiXCR, applied by TCRdb to the PCR reads, yields one record per CDR3 protein. The sample consists of 500,000 to 650,000 distinct CDR3 sequences, 10% to 15% of them appearing once. The data belong to a study of T-cell reconstitution after alpha-beta-depleted transplantation in children. General study results and limits: T cells produced anew were the main source of T-cell counts and diversity one year after transplant. Some patients' high day-60 TCRbeta diversity was traced to surviving recipient T cells and thymic progenitors. After transplant, at about two months, alpha-beta T cells were reportedly derived from several hundred expanded graft clones.

The input for sequencing was PBMCs, mostly from graft donor cells, taken 360 days after TCRalphabeta/CD19-depleted stem cell transplant. The TCR was taken from a male patient aged 5 to 17 who had a stem cell transplant for acute myeloid leukemia, so the T cells may come from the graft donor. The J gene is TRBJ2-7, the V gene TRBV15; TRBD2 aligns across 7 bases. The CDR3 nucleotides read TGTGCCACCAGCAGAGATCGACGCGGGGTGGCGGGAGAGGTCGAGCAGTACTTC. It encodes CATSRDRRGVAGEVEQYF.